This record covers a single T cell receptor beta chain. The source of the sample is a study of blood T cell repertoires in COVID-19. Background on the study: Italy, Spain and the United States were the sources of the convalescent and acute COVID-19 samples.

The method was immunoSEQ multiplex PCR; TCRdb's version includes in-frame clones alone and lacks a portion of them. The table shows about 20,000 clones, with less than 95% occurring only once. The CDR3 contains 16 residues. CDR1 and CDR2 from the germline V gene are ENHRY and SYGVKD. Losses at the gene ends were 2 bases for V and 3 bases for J; bases not matched to a gene: 6. This TCR was sampled from a human donor in a cohort sampled during active COVID-19. This chain links TRBV10-3 with TRBJ2-7; 11 bases line up with TRBD2. The sample consisted of peripheral blood. The CDR3 coding sequence is TGTGCCATCAGTGAGGGGGTAGCGGGGGGGCACTACGAGCAGTACTTC. Translation gives CAISEGVAGGHYEQYF.